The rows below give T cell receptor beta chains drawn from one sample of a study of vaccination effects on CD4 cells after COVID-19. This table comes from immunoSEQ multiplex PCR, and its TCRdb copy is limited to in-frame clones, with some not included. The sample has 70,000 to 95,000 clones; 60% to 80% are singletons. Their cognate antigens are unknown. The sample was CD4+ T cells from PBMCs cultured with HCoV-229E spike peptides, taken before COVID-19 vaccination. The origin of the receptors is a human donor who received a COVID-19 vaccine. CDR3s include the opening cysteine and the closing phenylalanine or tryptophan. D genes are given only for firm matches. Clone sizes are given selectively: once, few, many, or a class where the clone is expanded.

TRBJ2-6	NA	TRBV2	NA	CASSQLPNRDWGSGANVLTF	TGTGCCAGCAGTCAATTGCCGAACAGGGACTGGGGCTCTGGGGCCAACGTCCTGACTTTC
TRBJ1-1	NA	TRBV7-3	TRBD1	CASSAGGGTEAFF	TGTGCCAGCAGCGCAGGGGGAGGAACTGAAGCTTTCTTT
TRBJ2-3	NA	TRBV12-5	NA	CASGFPPITDTQYF	TGTGCTAGTGGTTTCCCCCCAATCACAGATACGCAGTATTTT
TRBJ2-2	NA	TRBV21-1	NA	CASSQGIDEGTGELFF	TGTGCCAGCAGCCAGGGAATAGACGAGGGGACCGGGGAGCTGTTTTTT
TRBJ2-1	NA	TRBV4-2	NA	CASSQGPLGISYNEQFF	TGTGCCAGCAGCCAGGGTCCCCTAGGGATATCCTACAATGAGCAGTTCTTC
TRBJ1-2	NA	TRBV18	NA	CASSEGETYGYTF	TGTGCCAGCTCAGAAGGGGAAACCTATGGCTACACCTTC
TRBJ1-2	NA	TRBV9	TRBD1	CASSSTGDVYGYTF	TGTGCCAGCAGCTCGACAGGGGATGTCTATGGCTACACCTTC
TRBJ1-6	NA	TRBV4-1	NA	CASSPQSSSPLHF	TGCGCCAGCAGCCCCCAGAGCAGTTCACCCCTCCACTTT
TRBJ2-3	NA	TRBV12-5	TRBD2	CASGLVLLGLAGGPVSSTDTQYF	TGTGCTAGTGGTTTGGTACTGTTAGGACTAGCGGGGGGGCCCGTTTCTAGCACAGATACGCAGTATTTT
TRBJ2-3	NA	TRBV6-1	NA	CASSEAASRTDTQYF	TGTGCCAGCAGTGAAGCGGCTAGCCGCACAGATACGCAGTATTTT
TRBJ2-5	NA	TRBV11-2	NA	CASSFAVPVRTQYF	TGTGCCAGCAGCTTCGCGGTCCCAGTTAGGACCCAGTACTTC
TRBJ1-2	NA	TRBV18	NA	CASSQQGANYGYTF	TGTGCCAGCTCACAACAGGGAGCTAACTATGGCTACACCTTC
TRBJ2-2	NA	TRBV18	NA	CASSPLAALNTGELFF	TGTGCCAGCTCCCCTCTGGCGGCCCTGAACACCGGGGAGCTGTTTTTT
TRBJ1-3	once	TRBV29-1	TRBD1	CSVADRGPGNTIYF	TGCAGCGTCGCCGACAGGGGGCCTGGAAACACCATATATTTT
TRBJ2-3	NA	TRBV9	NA	CASSAALGIAASTDTQYF	TGTGCCAGCAGCGCCGCCCTGGGTATAGCGGCTAGCACAGATACGCAGTATTTT
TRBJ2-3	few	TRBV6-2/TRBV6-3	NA	CASSYSRQVTDTQYF	TGTGCCAGCAGTTACAGCCGACAGGTCACAGATACGCAGTATTTT
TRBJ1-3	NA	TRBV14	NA	CASSLKGNTIYF	TGTGCCAGCAGCCTGAAGGGAAACACCATATATTTT
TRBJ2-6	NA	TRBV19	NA	CASIGGGGYLPSGANVLTF	TGTGCCAGTATAGGCGGTGGAGGGTACCTACCCTCTGGGGCCAACGTCCTGACTTTC
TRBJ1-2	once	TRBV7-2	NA	CASSLVWGKGYGYTF	TGTGCCAGCAGCTTAGTTTGGGGCAAGGGATATGGCTACACCTTC
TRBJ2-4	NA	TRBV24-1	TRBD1	CATSGTGENIQYF	TGTGCCACCAGCGGGACAGGGGAAAACATTCAGTACTTC
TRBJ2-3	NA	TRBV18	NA	CASSPKFTDTQYF	TGTGCCAGCTCACCCAAATTCACAGATACGCAGTATTTT
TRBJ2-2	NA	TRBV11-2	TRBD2	CASSLIAGDNTGELFF	TGTGCCAGCAGCTTAATAGCGGGGGATAACACCGGGGAGCTGTTTTTT
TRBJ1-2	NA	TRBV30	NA	CAWKRRQVRDYGYTF	TGTGCCTGGAAGCGGCGACAGGTGAGGGACTATGGCTACACCTTC
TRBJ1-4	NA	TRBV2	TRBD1	CASSTPPGQKNEKLFF	TGTGCCAGCAGTACGCCTCCGGGACAGAAAAATGAAAAACTGTTTTTT
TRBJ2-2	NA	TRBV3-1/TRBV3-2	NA	CASSHLSHGATGELFF	TGTGCCAGCAGCCACCTCAGCCATGGGGCCACCGGGGAGCTGTTTTTT
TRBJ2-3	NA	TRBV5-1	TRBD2	CASSVRSGGTDTQYF	TGCGCCAGCAGCGTGCGTAGCGGGGGCACAGATACGCAGTATTTT
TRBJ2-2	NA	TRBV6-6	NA	CAEGGHTGELFF	TGTGCCGAAGGCGGGCACACCGGGGAGCTGTTTTTT
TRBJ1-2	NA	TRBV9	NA	CASSVSQGLYGYTF	TGTGCCAGCAGCGTAAGTCAGGGACTTTATGGCTACACCTTC
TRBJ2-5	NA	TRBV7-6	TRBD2	CASSLARTSGGQETQYF	TGTGCCAGCAGCTTAGCTCGGACTAGCGGGGGGCAAGAGACCCAGTACTTC